What follows is one T cell receptor (beta chain) and its context. Assay: immunoSEQ multiplex PCR; the TCRdb copy retains only in-frame clones and omits some. This sample has roughly 56,000 clones, with about four fifths found just once. This CDR3 contains 17 residues. V gave up 4 bases and J gave up 0 bases, with 17 bases separating them. Germline V CDR1 and CDR2: MDHEN, SYDVKM. This specimen comes from a study of PD-L1 blockade in urothelial cancer. Sample: PBMCs, taken around atezolizumab (anti-PD-L1) treatment. V gene TRBV28 combines with J gene TRBJ2-3; D is perhaps TRBD2 (6 bases). The origin of this receptor is a man in his 70s with urothelial cancer. The CDR3 DNA reads TGTGCCAGCAGTTCCCTTGGGGGGACTTGGAGCACAGATACGCAGTATTTT. As protein: CASSSLGGTWSTDTQYF.